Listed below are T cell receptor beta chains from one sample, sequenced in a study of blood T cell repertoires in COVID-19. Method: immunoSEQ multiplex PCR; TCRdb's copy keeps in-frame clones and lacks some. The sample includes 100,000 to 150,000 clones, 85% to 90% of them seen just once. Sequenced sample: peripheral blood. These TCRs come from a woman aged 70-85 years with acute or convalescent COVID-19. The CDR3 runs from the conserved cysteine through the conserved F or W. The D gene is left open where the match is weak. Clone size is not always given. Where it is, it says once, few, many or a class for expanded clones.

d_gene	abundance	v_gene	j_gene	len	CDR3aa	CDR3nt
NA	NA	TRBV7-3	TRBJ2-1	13	CASSRGGYNEQFF	TGTGCCAGCAGCCGGGGAGGATACAATGAGCAGTTCTTC
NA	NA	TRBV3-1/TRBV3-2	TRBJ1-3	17	CASSQDRSPRSGNTIYF	TGTGCCAGCAGCCAAGACCGGAGTCCCCGCTCTGGAAACACCATATATTTT
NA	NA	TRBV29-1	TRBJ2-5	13	CSVEGQRQETQYF	TGCAGCGTTGAAGGGCAGCGCCAAGAGACCCAGTACTTC
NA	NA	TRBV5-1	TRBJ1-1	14	CASSPTFGNTEAFF	TGCGCCAGCAGCCCAACGTTCGGGAACACTGAAGCTTTCTTT
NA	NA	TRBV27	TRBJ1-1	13	CASSHFSNTEAFF	TGTGCCAGCAGTCACTTTTCCAACACTGAAGCTTTCTTT
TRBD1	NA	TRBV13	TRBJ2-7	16	CASSPPTTGGRYEQYF	TGTGCCAGCAGCCCCCCGACCACAGGGGGCCGGTACGAGCAGTACTTC
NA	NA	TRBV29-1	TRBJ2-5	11	CSRRDGGAQYF	TGCAGCAGACGGGACGGAGGGGCCCAGTACTTC
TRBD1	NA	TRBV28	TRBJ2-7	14	CASRSGTGIYEQYF	TGTGCCAGCAGGTCCGGGACAGGGATCTACGAGCAGTACTTC
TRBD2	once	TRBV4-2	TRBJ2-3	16	CASSHPSGGAQDTQYF	TGTGCCAGCAGCCATCCTAGCGGGGGGGCCCAAGATACGCAGTATTTT
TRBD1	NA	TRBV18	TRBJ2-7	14	CASSPTGTGIEQYF	TGTGCCAGCTCACCGACCGGGACAGGTATCGAGCAGTACTTC
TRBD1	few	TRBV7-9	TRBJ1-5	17	CASSSGQGAYSNQPQHF	TGTGCCAGCAGCTCAGGACAGGGGGCTTATAGCAATCAGCCCCAGCATTTT
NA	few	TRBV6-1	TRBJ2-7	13	CASSDYRLYEQYF	TGTGCCAGCAGTGATTACAGGCTCTACGAGCAGTACTTC
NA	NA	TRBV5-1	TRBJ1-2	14	CASSLGQGSYGYTF	TGCGCCAGCAGTTTGGGGCAGGGCAGCTATGGCTACACCTTC
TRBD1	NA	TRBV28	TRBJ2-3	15	CASSDRDRGPDTQYF	TGTGCCAGCAGTGACCGGGACAGGGGGCCAGATACGCAGTATTTT
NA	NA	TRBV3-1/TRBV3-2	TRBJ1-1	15	CASSQDLTGYTEAFF	TGTGCCAGCAGCCAAGATCTCACGGGTTACACTGAAGCTTTCTTT
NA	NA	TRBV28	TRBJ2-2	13	CASGQGPPGELFF	TGTGCCAGCGGGCAGGGGCCCCCCGGGGAGCTGTTTTTT
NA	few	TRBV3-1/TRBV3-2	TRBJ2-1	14	CASSGRGLNNEQFF	TGTGCCAGCAGCGGACGGGGACTCAACAATGAGCAGTTCTTC
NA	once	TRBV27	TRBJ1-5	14	CASSTRASNQPQHF	TGTGCCAGCAGTACCAGGGCTTCCAATCAGCCCCAGCATTTT
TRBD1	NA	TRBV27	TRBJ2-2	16	CASSSPGQAPGRELFF	TGTGCCAGCAGTTCCCCCGGACAGGCCCCGGGGAGGGAGCTGTTTTTT